The rows below give T cell receptor beta chains drawn from one sample of a study of CD8 T cells in ankylosing spondylitis. TCRdb processed the 5' RACE reads anew with MiXCR; each CDR3 protein has one entry. There are about 540,000 distinct CDR3 sequences in the sample; over 9.5% occur only once, and 6.8% lies in the top ten. The specimen was blood, either unsorted or a sorted T cell fraction (not recorded which). The receptors were gathered from a male donor with ankylosing spondylitis. Each CDR3 is given with its conserved first and last residue. The order of the fields is clone size, V gene, CDR3 protein. Size is omitted from some rows. Given values are once, few, many or a class for expanded clones.

few TRBV5-1 CASSFGTSGRVTGELFF
many TRBV5-1 CASSLEGGYTF
few TRBV3-1 CASSQGTGSGVF
- TRBV10-2 CASTPGSQPQHF
- TRBV15 CATSRDQGPNEKLFF
few TRBV29-1 CSVEGGSGANVLTF
few TRBV20-1 CSAFTGGETEAFF
few TRBV10-2 CASSEGLAGVAEQFF
- TRBV20-1 CSAWRLAGPSYNEQFF
- TRBV30 CAWSGVNTIYF
- TRBV15 CATSTRQGEDEQYF
few TRBV2 CASGLRERQFF
few TRBV3-1 CASSQDLHYEQYF
many TRBV3-1 CASSAQGDHTEAFF
- TRBV20-1 CSASGGGQGAREQYF
few TRBV29-1 CSASGTSNNNEQFF
few TRBV6-6 CASSYSLESPLHF
many TRBV5-1 CASSLTGGEKTQYF
many TRBV5-1 CASSLVLSTGYNEQFF
- TRBV5-1 CASSFKGAGTGELFF
- TRBV7-9 CASSLGGVGSYGYTF
few TRBV19 CASAPLPFRGRSYNEQFF
few TRBV20-1 CSASRPEYEQYF
- TRBV25-1 CASTFDPNLYNEQFF
- TRBV11-2 CASSSRQGGNTEAFF
- TRBV5-1 CASSRSGVQETQYF
- TRBV7-2 CASSLWGHETQYF
few TRBV7-8 CASSLEASGRLNEQFF
many TRBV3-1 CASSQGRGNTEAFF
few TRBV9 CGSGNSGNTIYF
- TRBV19 CASSILGGGYTF
many TRBV5-1 CASSLAGPLEDTQYF
- TRBV3-1 CASSFRTGTTGELFF
- TRBV5-1 CASSSSSGSNTQYF
- TRBV10-1 CASNSGPPQNTEAFF
- TRBV5-6 CASSLGSLADNEQFF
few TRBV5-1 CASSFETGDSPLHF
- TRBV6-5 CASSWTGGSSNQPQHF
many TRBV10-3 CATGLQETQYF
- TRBV10-1 CASSGARDLNTEAFF
few TRBV20-1 CSAPGLLNTGELFF
- TRBV29-1 CSVVPGLEAFF
- TRBV18 CASSPREEQYF
many TRBV5-1 CASSLSGTYEQYF
few TRBV21-1 CASSKVARDEQYF
few TRBV12-3/TRBV12-4 CASSLRQGAGDGYTF
- TRBV19 CASSMTSGRVSSTDTQYF
- TRBV13 CASTGRPFEQYF
few TRBV12-3/TRBV12-4 CASSGDRYTGELFF
- TRBV28 CASTSGGANTGELFF
few TRBV5-6 CASSLRARTYNEQFF